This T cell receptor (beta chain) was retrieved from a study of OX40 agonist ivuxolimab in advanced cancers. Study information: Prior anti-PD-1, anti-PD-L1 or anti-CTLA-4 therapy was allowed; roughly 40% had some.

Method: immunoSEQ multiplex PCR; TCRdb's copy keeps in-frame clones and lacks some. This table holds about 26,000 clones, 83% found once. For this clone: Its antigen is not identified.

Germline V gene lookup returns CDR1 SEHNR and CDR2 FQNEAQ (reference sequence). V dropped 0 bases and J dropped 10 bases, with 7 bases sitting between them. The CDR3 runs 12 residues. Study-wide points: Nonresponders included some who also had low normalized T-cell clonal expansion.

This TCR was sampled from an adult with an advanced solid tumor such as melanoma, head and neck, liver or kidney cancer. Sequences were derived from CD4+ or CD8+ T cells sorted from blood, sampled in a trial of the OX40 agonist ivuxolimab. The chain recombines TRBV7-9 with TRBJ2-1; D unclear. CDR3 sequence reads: CASSLAMGEQFF. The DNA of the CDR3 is TGTGCCAGCAGCTTAGCAATGGGGGAGCAGTTCTTC. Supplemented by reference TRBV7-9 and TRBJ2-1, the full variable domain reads DTGVSQNPRHKITKRGQNVTFRCDPISEHNRLYWYRQTLGQGPEFLTYFQNEAQLEKSRLLSDRFSAERPKGSFSTLEIQRTEQGDSAMYLCASSLAMGEQFFGPGTRLTVL.